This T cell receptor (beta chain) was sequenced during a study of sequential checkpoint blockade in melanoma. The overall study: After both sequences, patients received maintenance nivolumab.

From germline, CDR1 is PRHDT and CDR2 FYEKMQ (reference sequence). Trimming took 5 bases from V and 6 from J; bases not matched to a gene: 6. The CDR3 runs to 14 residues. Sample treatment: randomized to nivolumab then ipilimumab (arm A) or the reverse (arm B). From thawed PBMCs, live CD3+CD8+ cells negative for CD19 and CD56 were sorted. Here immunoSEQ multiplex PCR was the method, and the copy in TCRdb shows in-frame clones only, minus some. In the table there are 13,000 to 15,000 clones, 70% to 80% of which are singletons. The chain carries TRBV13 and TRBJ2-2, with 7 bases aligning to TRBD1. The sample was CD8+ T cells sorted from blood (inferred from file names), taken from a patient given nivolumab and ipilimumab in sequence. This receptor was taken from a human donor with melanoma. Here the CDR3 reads CASSKRGPPGELFF. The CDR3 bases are TGTGCCAGCAGCAAAAGGGGGCCCCCCGGGGAGCTGTTTTTT.